Described below is a single T cell receptor (beta chain) sequence and its context. Its antigen target is currently unknown. There are no base qualities to consult, and no much larger clone falls within one base. The collaborating institutions used their own protocols to collect whole blood in K2EDTA tubes. For TCRbeta analysis, collaborators shipped samples in one of three forms: frozen whole blood, isolated PBMCs, or DNA extracted from either of those sample types. This sample is part of a study of blood T cell repertoires in COVID-19 (TCRdb year 2020). About the study as a whole: Samples from collaborators originated in the United States, Italy and Spain and spanned both the acute and convalescent phases of COVID-19. The prospective study material was composed of cDNA or gDNA derived from T cells, B-cell-depleted T cells, or PBMCs. Subjects who had been exposed to COVID-19, were actively infected with it, or had recovered from it provided the deeply sampled blood TCRbeta repertoires that made up the dataset. The repertoires were released in a freely available public database intended as a resource for research on the immune response to SARS-CoV-2. The samples were drawn from the first 160 participants of the ongoing ImmuneRACE study and from 1,254 subjects provided by 6 global collaborators. A de-identified subject ID, COVID-19 status, age in years and sex were almost always included in the sample metadata. Where HLA class I and class II types were available, the types were taken from metadata supplied by the sample provider, not from assay-based typing.

The V end loses 4 bases and the J end loses 3 bases, and a stretch of 12 bases separates them. The germline V gene gives CDR1 as LGHNA and CDR2 as YNFKEQ. The CDR3 starts with the cysteine, ends with the phenylalanine, and has 14 residues. Solely the CDR3 DNA is kept, with 42 bases framed from the first base. On the study overall, not on this receptor specifically: How much clinical and demographic metadata was included differed by source and by participant, and the metadata was provided uncurated.

TCRbeta CDR3 regions were amplified from genomic DNA using the immunoSEQ Assay, a bias-controlled multiplex PCR. The source study handled its data this way. Nucleated cell counts per sample were estimated from amplification of reference gene primers within the assay. To quantify the absolute abundance of each unique TCRbeta CDR3 rearrangement, sequence reads were collapsed and filtered. For each sample, productive Simpson clonality was calculated as the square root of Simpson's diversity index over productive rearrangements. TCRdb carries this immuneACCESS record with in-frame sequences only. Its versions omit some clonotypes, under half of them owing to an unresolved V gene in the studies checked, with the rest unexplained. V and J calls and clone size come straight from that table; D and trimming were deduced from the DNA. The sample yields roughly 200,000 clones; more than 70% were counted once. Of the sample, 6.5% to 10% is held by the ten largest clones.

The chain couples TRBV4-2 to TRBJ2-5, and possibly TRBD1, on 5 matching bases. Sequencing used peripheral blood. This receptor was obtained from a woman aged 60 to 75 with acute or convalescent COVID-19. The CDR3 region has the sequence CASSPTGIEETQYF. The nucleotide sequence reads TGTGCCAGCAGCCCCACAGGTATTGAAGAGACCCAGTACTTC.